This T cell receptor (beta chain) stems from a study of OX40 agonist ivuxolimab in advanced cancers. Findings and caveats of the study: In CD8+ T cells, expanded clones were on average more numerous than in CD4+.

The CDR3 covers 13 residues. V lost 4 bases to trimming and J lost 4 bases, with 11 bases between them. CDR1 and CDR2 from the germline V gene are SGDLS and YYNGEE. On this clone: Its antigen is as yet unknown.

Profiling relied on immunoSEQ multiplex PCR, and the TCRdb table lists in-frame clones only, not all of them. The sample lists about 62,000 clones; 85% were seen once. The source is an adult with an advanced solid tumor such as melanoma, head and neck, liver or kidney cancer. This chain connects TRBV9 to TRBJ1-2; D remains unclear. The material was CD4+ or CD8+ T cells sorted from blood, obtained in a trial of the OX40 agonist ivuxolimab. DNA of the CDR3: TGTGCCAGCAGCCCCAGTGGCTCCTATGGCTACACCTTC. It yields the protein CASSPSGSYGYTF.